The sequence of this T cell receptor beta chain was determined in a study of T cell responses to AZD1222 COVID-19 vaccine. Regarding the study as a whole: A reported finding is that nearly half of spike-specific TCRs target unmutated variant regions.

Turning to this clone: As yet, its antigen is unknown.

Assay: immunoSEQ multiplex PCR; the TCRdb copy retains only in-frame clones and omits some. The top ten hold 15% to 20% of the sample, which has around 130,000 clones, around 90% seen once. Trimming took 2 bases from V and 6 from J; bases not matched to a gene: 5. Germline V CDR1 and CDR2: SEHNR, FQNEAQ (reference sequence). The CDR3 extends over 15 amino acids. The receptor was isolated from an adult in good health. The specimen was peripheral blood, collected on day 0 of MenACWY control vaccination. This chain uses TRBV7-9 with TRBJ2-2; 8 bases map to TRBD1. Written as DNA, the CDR3 is TGTGCCAGCAGCTTAAAGAGACAGGGGTCCGGGGAGCTGTTTTTT. As protein: CASSLKRQGSGELFF.